This record concerns one TCR beta chain sequence. Trimming removed 4 bases from V and 9 bases from J; junction bases left unmatched: 9. This CDR3 contains 15 residues. CDR1 SGHRS and CDR2 YFSETQ come from the germline V gene. This sample was taken from a study of blood T cell repertoires in COVID-19. Across the whole study: The cDNA or gDNA used as material had been derived from T cells, B-cell-depleted T cells, or PBMCs.

Authors' data handling: Amplification of reference gene primers provided the estimated nucleated cell counts. Assay used: immunoSEQ multiplex PCR; TCRdb lists only in-frame clones, some missing. D and trimming were read from the DNA, whereas the V and J calls and clone size are those reported in that table. The data show 64,000 or so clones, around 86% seen once. The TCR was taken from a human donor in a cohort sampled during active COVID-19. The gene calls are TRBV5-1 and TRBJ2-1; 11 bases are a match to TRBD1. The sequencing sample was made of peripheral blood. CDR3 DNA sequence: TGCGCCAGCAGCCCGGACAGGGGGCCAGTAGGTGAGCAGTTCTTC. Translating gives CASSPDRGPVGEQFF.